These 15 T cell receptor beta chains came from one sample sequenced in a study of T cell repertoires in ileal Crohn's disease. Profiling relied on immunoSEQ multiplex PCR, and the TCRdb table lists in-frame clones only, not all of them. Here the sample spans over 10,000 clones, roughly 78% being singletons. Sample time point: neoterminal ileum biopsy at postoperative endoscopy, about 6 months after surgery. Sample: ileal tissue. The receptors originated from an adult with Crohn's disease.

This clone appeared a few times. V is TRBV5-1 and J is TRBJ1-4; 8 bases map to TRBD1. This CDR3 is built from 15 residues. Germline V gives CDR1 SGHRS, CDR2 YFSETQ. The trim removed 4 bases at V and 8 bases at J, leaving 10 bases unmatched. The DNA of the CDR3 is TGCGCCAGCAGCCCCAGCGGGACAGGATACGAAAAACTGTTTTTT. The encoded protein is CASSPSGTGYEKLFF.

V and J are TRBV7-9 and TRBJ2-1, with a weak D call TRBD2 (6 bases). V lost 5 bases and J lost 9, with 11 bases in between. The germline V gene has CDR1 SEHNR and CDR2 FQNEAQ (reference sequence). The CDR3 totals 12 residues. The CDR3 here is CASSLGAGEQFF. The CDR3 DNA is TGTGCCAGCAGCCTCGGAGCGGGTGAGCAGTTCTTC.

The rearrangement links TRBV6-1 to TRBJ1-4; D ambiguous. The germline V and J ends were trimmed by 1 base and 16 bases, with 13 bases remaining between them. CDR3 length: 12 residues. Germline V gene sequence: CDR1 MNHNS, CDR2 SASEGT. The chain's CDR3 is CASSEGGPYWFF. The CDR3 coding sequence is TGTGCCAGCAGTGAAGGCGGGCCCTACTGGTTTTTT.

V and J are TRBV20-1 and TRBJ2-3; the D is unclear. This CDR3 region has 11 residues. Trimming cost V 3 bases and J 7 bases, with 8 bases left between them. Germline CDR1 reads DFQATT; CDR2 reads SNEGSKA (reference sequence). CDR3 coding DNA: TGCAGTGCTAGGGAGACTCATACGCAGTATTTT. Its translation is CSARETHTQYF.

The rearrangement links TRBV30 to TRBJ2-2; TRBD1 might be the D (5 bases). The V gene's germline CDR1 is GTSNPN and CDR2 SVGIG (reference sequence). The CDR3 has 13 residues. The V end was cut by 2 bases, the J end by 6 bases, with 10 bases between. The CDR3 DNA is TGTGCCTGGAGTCCTCAGGGATCCGGGGAGCTGTTTTTT. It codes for CAWSPQGSGELFF. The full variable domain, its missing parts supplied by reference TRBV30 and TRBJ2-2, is SQTIHQWPATLVQPVGSPLSLECTVEGTSNPNLYWYRQAAGRGLQLLFYSVGIGQISSEVPQNLSASRPQDRQFILSSKKLLLSDSGFYLCAWSPQGSGELFFGEGSRLTVL.

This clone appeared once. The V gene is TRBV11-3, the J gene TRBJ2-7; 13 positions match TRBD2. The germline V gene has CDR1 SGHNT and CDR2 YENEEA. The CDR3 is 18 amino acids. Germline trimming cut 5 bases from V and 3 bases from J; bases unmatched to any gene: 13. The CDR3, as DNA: TGTGCCAGCAGCCATTGGACACGTCGGACTAGCGGGGGCTACGAGCAGTACTTC. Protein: CASSHWTRRTSGGYEQYF.

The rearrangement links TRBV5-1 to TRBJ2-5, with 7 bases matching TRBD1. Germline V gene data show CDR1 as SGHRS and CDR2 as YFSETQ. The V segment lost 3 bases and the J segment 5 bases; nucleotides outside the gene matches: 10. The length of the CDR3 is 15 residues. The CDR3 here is CASSSDRPDMETQYF. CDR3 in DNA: TGCGCCAGCAGCTCGGACAGGCCCGATATGGAGACCCAGTACTTC.

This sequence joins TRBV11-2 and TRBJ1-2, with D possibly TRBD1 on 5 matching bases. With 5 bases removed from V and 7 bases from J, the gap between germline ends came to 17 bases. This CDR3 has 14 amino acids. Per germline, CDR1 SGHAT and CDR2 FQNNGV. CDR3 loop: CASSPTRGRVGYTF. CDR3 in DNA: TGTGCCAGCAGCCCAACTCGGGGGAGGGTTGGCTACACCTTC.

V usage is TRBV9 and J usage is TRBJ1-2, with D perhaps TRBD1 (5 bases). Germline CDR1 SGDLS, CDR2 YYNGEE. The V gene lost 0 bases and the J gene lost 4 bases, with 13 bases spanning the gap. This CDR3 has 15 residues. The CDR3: CASSVGVEGAYGYTF. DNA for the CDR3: TGTGCCAGCAGCGTAGGAGTAGAAGGGGCCTATGGCTACACCTTC.

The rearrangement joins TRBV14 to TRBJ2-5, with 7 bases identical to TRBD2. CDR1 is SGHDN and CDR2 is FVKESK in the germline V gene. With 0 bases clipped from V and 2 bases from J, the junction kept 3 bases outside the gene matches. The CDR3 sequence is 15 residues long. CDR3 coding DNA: TGTGCCAGCAGCCAAGACCGGACTAGACAAGAGACCCAGTACTTC. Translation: CASSQDRTRQETQYF. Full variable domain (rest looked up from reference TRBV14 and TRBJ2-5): EAGVTQFPSHSVIEKGQTVTLRCDPISGHDNLYWYRRVMGKEIKFLLHFVKESKQDESGMPNNRFLAERTGGTYSTLKVQPAELEDSGVYFCASSQDRTRQETQYFGPGTRLLVL.

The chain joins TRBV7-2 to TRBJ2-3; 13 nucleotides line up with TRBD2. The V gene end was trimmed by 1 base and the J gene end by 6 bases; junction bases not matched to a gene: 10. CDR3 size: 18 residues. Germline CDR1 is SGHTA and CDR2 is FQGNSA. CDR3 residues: CASSLVPPGLAGLDTQYF. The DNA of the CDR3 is TGTGCCAGCAGCTTAGTCCCCCCGGGACTAGCGGGGTTGGATACGCAGTATTTT.

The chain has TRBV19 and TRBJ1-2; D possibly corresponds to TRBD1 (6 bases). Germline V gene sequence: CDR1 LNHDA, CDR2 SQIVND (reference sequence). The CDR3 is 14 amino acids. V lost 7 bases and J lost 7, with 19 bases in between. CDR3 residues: CASNRALNPLGYTF. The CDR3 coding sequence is TGTGCCAGTAACAGGGCCCTTAACCCTCTTGGCTACACCTTC. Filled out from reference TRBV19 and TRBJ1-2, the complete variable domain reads DGGITQSPKYLFRKEGQNVTLSCEQNLNHDAMYWYRQDPGQGLRLIYYSQIVNDFQKGDIAEGYSVSREKKESFPLTVTSAQKNPTAFYLCASNRALNPLGYTFGSGTRLTVV.

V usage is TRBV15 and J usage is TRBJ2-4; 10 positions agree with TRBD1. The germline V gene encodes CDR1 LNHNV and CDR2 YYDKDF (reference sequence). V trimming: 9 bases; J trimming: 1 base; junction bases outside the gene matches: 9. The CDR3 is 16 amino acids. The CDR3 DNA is TGTGCCACTCACCCCGGGACAGGGGCGGCCAAAAACATTCAGTACTTC. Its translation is CATHPGTGAAKNIQYF.

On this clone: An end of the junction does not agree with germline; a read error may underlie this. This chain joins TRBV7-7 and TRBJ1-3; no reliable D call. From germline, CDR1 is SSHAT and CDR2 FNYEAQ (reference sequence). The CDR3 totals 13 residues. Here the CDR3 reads CASSLGPGNTIYF. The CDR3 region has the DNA TGTGCTAGCAGCTTAGGTCCGGGAAACACCATATATTTT.

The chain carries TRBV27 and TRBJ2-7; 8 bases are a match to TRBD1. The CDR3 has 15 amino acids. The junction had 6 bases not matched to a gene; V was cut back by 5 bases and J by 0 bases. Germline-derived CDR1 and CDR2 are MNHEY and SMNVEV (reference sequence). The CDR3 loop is CASSTRTGSSYEQYF. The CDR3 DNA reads TGTGCCAGCAGTACCCGGACAGGGAGCTCCTACGAGCAGTACTTC.